The source of this T cell receptor beta chain is a study of T cell repertoires in cytomegalovirus infection. Study details: Researchers turned to recently identified HLA-C-restricted CMV epitopes as well as well-studied HLA-B-restricted ones. CMV infection plus the matching HLA type was flagged by public TCR beta signatures.

After removal of 1 base from V and 9 bases from J, the junction contained 5 bases not matched to a gene. This CDR3 is 15 amino acids long. Germline CDR1 and CDR2: SGHTS and YDEGEE. This clonotype showed up just a few times. Its antigen is unknown. Study results and caveats: Cumulated frequencies of public TCR beta families served to identify carriers of CMV plus the relevant HLA. There were HLA-C-restricted CMV-specific TCR beta clonotypes dominating the ex vivo response.

TCRdb itself ran the reads through MiXCR, one entry per CDR3 protein. The sample lists roughly 920,000 distinct CDR3 sequences, roughly 30% occurring once. The TCR originated in a human donor in good health (CMV status not recorded). Some clones in this sample may be carry-over from other donors' samples. The source was cultured CD8+ T cells from PBMCs, collected from culture after CMV antigen stimulation. The chain recombines TRBV5-8 with TRBJ1-6, with 9 bases identical to TRBD1. The CDR3 loop reads CASSLMDRGGSPLHF. The DNA for the CDR3 is TGTGCCAGCAGCTTGATGGACAGGGGTGGTTCACCCCTCCACTTT.